This entry lists 10 T cell receptor beta chains sequenced from one sample in a study of blood T cell repertoires in COVID-19. Generated by immunoSEQ multiplex PCR, the TCRdb table keeps only in-frame clones and is missing some. The sample has 150,000 or so clones, 82% seen once. Sequencing input: PBMCs or T cells enriched from blood (not recorded which). The receptors were sampled from a man aged 55-75 years who had recovered from COVID-19.

This chain connects TRBV7-6 to TRBJ2-1; a weak D match, TRBD2 (6 bases). The CDR3 extends over 14 amino acids. Germline loops: CDR1 SGHVS, CDR2 FNYEAQ. V was shortened by 0 bases and J by 9 bases, with 12 bases between the two germline ends. This CDR3 is CASSLALMGGEQFF. The CDR3 DNA is TGTGCCAGCAGCTTAGCACTGATGGGAGGTGAGCAGTTCTTC.

This chain uses TRBV28 with TRBJ2-5; 8 bases line up with TRBD2. Germline V gives CDR1 MDHEN, CDR2 SYDVKM. The CDR3 spans 13 residues. The ends lost 4 bases at V and 4 bases at J; junction bases unmatched: 2. CDR3 sequence (DNA): TGTGCCAGCAGTTCGGGGGGGCGAGAGACCCAGTACTTC. This codes for CASSSGGRETQYF.

For this clone: Other DNA sequences from this sample encode an identical CDR3 as well. The chain combines TRBV5-1 with TRBJ1-5, with D perhaps matching TRBD1 (6 bases). This CDR3 region has 14 residues. Germline CDR1 and CDR2: SGHRS and YFSETQ. V was trimmed by 1 base and J by 4 bases, leaving 9 bases between them. CDR3 nucleotides: TGCGCCAGCAGCTTGACAGGGCGGAATCAGCCCCAGCATTTT. Translated: CASSLTGRNQPQHF.

The chain joins TRBV23-1 to TRBJ2-2, with 7 bases identical to TRBD2. TRBV23-1 is an ORF, with its function uncertain. The CDR3 totals 16 residues. V shed 1 base and J 0 bases; nucleotides not matched to a gene: 2. The CDR3 nucleotides are TGCGCCAGCAGTCAATGGGGGGGACCGAACACCGGGGAGCTGTTTTTT. As protein: CASSQWGGPNTGELFF.

The chain employs TRBV7-2 and TRBJ2-1, with TRBD2 matching 7 bases. This CDR3 is 14 amino acids long. V was pared by 0 bases and J by 7 bases, with 3 bases of the junction left unmatched. CDR1 SGHTA and CDR2 FQGNSA come from the germline V gene. CDR3 bases: TGTGCCAGCAGCTTAGCGGGAGGGCAAAATGAGCAGTTCTTC. This sequence encodes CASSLAGGQNEQFF.

V is TRBV2 and J is TRBJ1-6; 9 nucleotides match TRBD1. J was trimmed by 10 bases and V by 7 bases; bases with no gene match: 20. The CDR3 has 18 residues. Germline V gives CDR1 SNHLY, CDR2 FYNNEI. The CDR3: CASMRMITGTGKRSPLHF. The DNA of the CDR3 is TGTGCCAGCATGCGAATGATAACCGGGACAGGGAAACGGTCACCCCTCCACTTT.

The chain employs TRBV5-1 and TRBJ2-7; 7 nucleotides align to TRBD1. The germline CDR1 and CDR2 sequences are SGHRS and YFSETQ. The CDR3 has 16 amino acids. The trim removed 3 bases at V and 0 bases at J, leaving 9 bases unmatched. In DNA, the CDR3 is TGCGCCAGCAGCTATACAGGGGCCTATTTCTCCTACGAGCAGTACTTC. The encoded protein is CASSYTGAYFSYEQYF.

This clone was seen ten or more times. DNA for the CDR3: TGTGCCAGTAGTATGGTGGGGGCGTGGAGCAATCAGCCCCAGCATTTT. It translates to CASSMVGAWSNQPQHF. This sequence joins TRBV19 and TRBJ1-5; possible D gene TRBD1, 6 bases. The germline V gene has CDR1 LNHDA and CDR2 SQIVND (reference sequence). V lost 3 bases and J 1 base, leaving 13 bases between the germline ends. The CDR3 runs 16 residues.

As for this clone: The identical CDR3 is also encoded by other nucleotide sequences in the sample. The genes are TRBV7-3 and TRBJ2-2, with 10 bases lining up with TRBD2. With V trimmed by 5 bases and J by 6 bases, 3 bases remained unmatched. CDR1 and CDR2 from the germline V gene are SGHTA and FQGTGA. This CDR3 has 14 amino acids. In DNA, the CDR3 is TGTGCCAGCAGCCCAGCGGGGGGGCCCGGGGAGCTGTTTTTT. It translates to CASSPAGGPGELFF.

The J gene is TRBJ2-6, the V gene TRBV19, with no clear D. The CDR3 has 17 amino acids. Germline CDR1 and CDR2: LNHDA and SQIVND (reference sequence). The germline V and J ends were trimmed by 3 bases and 0 bases, with 12 bases remaining between them. CDR3 coding DNA: TGTGCCAGTAGTATCTCCATACTTAGCTCTGGGGCCAACGTCCTGACTTTC. This gives the protein CASSISILSSGANVLTF.